The present T cell receptor beta chain was sequenced within a study of blood T cell repertoires in COVID-19. The table came from immunoSEQ multiplex PCR; TCRdb's copy has only in-frame clones and leaves some out. The repertoire holds some 220,000 clones, roughly 84% seen once, with roughly 10% in the top ten. Germline V gene data show CDR1 as SGHRS and CDR2 as YFSETQ. This CDR3 has 13 residues. The ends lost 0 bases at V and 8 bases at J; junction bases unmatched: 4. The sequencing input was peripheral blood. J is TRBJ1-1 and V is TRBV5-1; 7 bases line up with TRBD1. This TCR was sampled from a middle-aged man with active or convalescent COVID-19. Here the CDR3 reads CASSLAWDSEAFF. The CDR3 nucleotides read TGCGCCAGCAGCTTGGCCTGGGACAGCGAAGCTTTCTTT.